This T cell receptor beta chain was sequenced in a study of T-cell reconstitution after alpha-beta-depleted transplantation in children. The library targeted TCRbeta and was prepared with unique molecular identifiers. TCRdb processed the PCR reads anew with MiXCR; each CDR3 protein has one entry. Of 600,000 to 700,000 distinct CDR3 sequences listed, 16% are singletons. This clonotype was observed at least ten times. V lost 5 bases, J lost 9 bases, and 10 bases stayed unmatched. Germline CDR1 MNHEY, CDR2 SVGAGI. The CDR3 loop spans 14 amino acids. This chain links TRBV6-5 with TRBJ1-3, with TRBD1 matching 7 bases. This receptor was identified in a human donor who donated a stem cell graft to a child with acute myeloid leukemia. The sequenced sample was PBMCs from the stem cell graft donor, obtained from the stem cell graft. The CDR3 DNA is TGTGCCAGCAGTCTATCGACAGGGTTTAGCACCATATATTTT. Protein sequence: CASSLSTGFSTIYF.